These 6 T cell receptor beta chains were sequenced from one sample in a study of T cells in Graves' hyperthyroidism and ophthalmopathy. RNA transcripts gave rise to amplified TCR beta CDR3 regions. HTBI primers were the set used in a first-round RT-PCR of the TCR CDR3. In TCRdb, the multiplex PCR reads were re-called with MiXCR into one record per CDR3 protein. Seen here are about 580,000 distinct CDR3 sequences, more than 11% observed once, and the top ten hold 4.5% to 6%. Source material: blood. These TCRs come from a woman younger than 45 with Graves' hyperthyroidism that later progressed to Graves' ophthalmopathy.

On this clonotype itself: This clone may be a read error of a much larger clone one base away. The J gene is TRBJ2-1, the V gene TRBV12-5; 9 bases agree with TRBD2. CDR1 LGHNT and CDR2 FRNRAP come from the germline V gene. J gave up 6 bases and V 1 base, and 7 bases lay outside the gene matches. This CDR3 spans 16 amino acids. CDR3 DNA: TGTGCTAGTGGTTTGGGGGCGGGAGGGCCCTGCAATGAGCAGTTCTTC. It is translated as CASGLGAGGPCNEQFF.

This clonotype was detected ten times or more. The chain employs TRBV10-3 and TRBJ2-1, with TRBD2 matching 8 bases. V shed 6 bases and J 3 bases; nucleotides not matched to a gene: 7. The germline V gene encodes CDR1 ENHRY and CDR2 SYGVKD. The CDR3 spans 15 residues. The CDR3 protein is CAISERESYYNEQFF. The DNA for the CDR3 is TGTGCCATCAGCGAGCGGGAGAGCTACTACAATGAGCAGTTCTTC.

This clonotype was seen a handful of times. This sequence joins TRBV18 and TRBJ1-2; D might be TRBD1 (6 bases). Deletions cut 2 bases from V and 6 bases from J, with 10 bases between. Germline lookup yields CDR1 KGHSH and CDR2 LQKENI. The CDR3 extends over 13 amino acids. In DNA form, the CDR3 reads TGTGCCAGCTCACCATCAGGGGATGATGGCTACACCTTC. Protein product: CASSPSGDDGYTF.

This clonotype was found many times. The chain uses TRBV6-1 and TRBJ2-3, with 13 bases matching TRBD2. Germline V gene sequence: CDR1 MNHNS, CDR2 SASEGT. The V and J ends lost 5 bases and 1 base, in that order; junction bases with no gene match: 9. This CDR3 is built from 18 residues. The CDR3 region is CASSPGLAGEGGTDTQYF. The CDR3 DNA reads TGTGCCAGCAGTCCCGGACTAGCGGGAGAAGGAGGCACAGATACGCAGTATTTT.

The CDR3 is CASRNPPRTGELFF. CDR3 coding DNA: TGTGCCAGCCGAAACCCCCCCCGCACCGGGGAGCTGTTTTTT. This chain uses TRBV6-1 with TRBJ2-2, with D unresolved. The CDR3 sequence is 14 residues long. The germline CDR1 and CDR2 sequences are MNHNS and SASEGT. The V end lost 8 bases, the J end lost 4 bases, and 14 bases lay between the germline ends.

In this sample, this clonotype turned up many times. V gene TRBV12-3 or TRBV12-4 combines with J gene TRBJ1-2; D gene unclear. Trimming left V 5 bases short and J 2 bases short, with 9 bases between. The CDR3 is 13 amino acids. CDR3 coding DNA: TGTGCCAGCAGTGTTTCGCTGAACTATGGCTACACCTTC. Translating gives CASSVSLNYGYTF.